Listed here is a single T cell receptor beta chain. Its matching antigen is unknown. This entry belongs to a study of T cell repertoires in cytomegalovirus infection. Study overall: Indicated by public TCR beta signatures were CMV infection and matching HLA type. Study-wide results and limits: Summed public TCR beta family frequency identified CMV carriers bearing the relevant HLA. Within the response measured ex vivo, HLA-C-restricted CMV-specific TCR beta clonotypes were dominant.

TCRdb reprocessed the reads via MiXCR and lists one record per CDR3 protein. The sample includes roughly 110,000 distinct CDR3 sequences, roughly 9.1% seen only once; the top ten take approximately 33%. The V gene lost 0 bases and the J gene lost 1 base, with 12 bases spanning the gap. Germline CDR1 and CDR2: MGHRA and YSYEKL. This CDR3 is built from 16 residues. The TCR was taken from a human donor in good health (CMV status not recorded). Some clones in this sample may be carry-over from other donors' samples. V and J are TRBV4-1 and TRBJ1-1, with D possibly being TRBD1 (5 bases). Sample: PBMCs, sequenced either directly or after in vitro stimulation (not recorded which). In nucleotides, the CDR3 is TGCGCCAGCAGCCAAGATAGCCAGGGCCCGAACACTGAAGCTTTCTTT. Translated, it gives CASSQDSQGPNTEAFF.